One sample yielded the 5 T cell receptor beta chains listed below, sequenced in a study of blood T cell repertoires in COVID-19. The protocol was immunoSEQ multiplex PCR, while the TCRdb copy is restricted to in-frame clones and leaves out a portion. The repertoire holds approximately 230,000 clones, around nine tenths seen once, with 2% to 2.5% in the top ten. The material sequenced was peripheral blood. These receptors were collected from a woman aged 35 to 49 who had recovered from COVID-19.

Turning to this clone: This sample also contains other DNA sequences that code for the same CDR3. The chain has TRBV6-5 and TRBJ2-7, with TRBD2 matching over 10 bases. Germline V gives CDR1 MNHEY, CDR2 SVGAGI. The CDR3 covers 14 residues. V dropped 6 bases and J dropped 2; count of bases not matched to a gene: 4. CDR3 sequence (DNA): TGTGCCAGCAGGCGGACTAGCGGCACCTACGAGCAGTACTTC. Translated, it gives CASRRTSGTYEQYF.

The chain combines TRBV6-2 or TRBV6-3 with TRBJ2-3; D remains unclear. Germline assignment: CDR1 MNHEY and CDR2 SVGEGT. This CDR3 comprises 12 residues. The germline V and J ends were trimmed by 6 bases and 1 base, with 5 bases remaining between them. CDR3 bases: TGTGCCAGCAGCCAGCGCACAGATACGCAGTATTTT. Protein product: CASSQRTDTQYF.

The chain has TRBV11-1 and TRBJ2-5; 8 bases are shared with TRBD1. There are 16 residues in the CDR3. V shed 1 base and J 5 bases; nucleotides not matched to a gene: 9. Germline V gene sequence: CDR1 SGHAT, CDR2 FQDESV (reference sequence). This CDR3 is CASSLEGARGRETQYF. The CDR3 nucleotides read TGTGCCAGCAGCTTAGAAGGGGCCAGGGGGCGGGAGACCCAGTACTTC.

The genes are TRBV30 and TRBJ1-2, with 8 bases lining up with TRBD1. With V trimmed by 1 base and J by 6 bases, 7 bases remained unmatched. The CDR3 has 14 residues. From germline, CDR1 is GTSNPN and CDR2 SVGIG (reference sequence). As DNA, the CDR3 is TGTGCCTGGAGTGCCTTGAGGACAGGGAATGGCTACACCTTC. This encodes CAWSALRTGNGYTF.

The chain links TRBV2 to TRBJ1-6; possibly TRBD1 for D (6 bases). Per the germline V gene, CDR1 is SNHLY and CDR2 is FYNNEI. This CDR3 region has 15 residues. V was trimmed by 8 bases and J by 3 bases, leaving 14 bases between them. As DNA, the CDR3 is TGTGCCAGCGGTAGGGACACTGACTATAATTCACCCCTCCACTTT. This translates into CASGRDTDYNSPLHF. Combining the CDR3 with reference TRBV2 and TRBJ1-6 gives the whole variable domain EPEVTQTPSHQVTQMGQEVILRCVPISNHLYFYWYRQILGQKVEFLVSFYNNEISEKSEIFDDQFSVERPDGSNFTLKIRSTKLEDSAMYFCASGRDTDYNSPLHFGNGTRLTVT.